This T cell receptor beta chain was retrieved from a study of T cell clusters in autoimmune cytopenias. TRB was amplified by touch-down multiplex PCR, primer pools A and B combined. For each CDR3 protein, TCRdb gives one entry from its re-call of the multiplex PCR reads, without DNA. The sample has more than 4,000 distinct CDR3 sequences, and its top ten clones hold roughly 57%. Per the germline V gene, CDR1 is KGHSH and CDR2 is LQKENI. The CDR3 contains 12 residues. Some 38,000 genome equivalents of blood DNA were amplified for TRB. This sample also belongs to another study, concerning T cell repertoires in aging, cancer and after chemotherapy. That paper notes: Donor ages fell into six groups from 30 or younger up to 70 or older.

J is TRBJ2-5 and V is TRBV18. This TCR came from a human donor in good health. Specimen: peripheral blood. The CDR3: CASSPQDYEQYF.